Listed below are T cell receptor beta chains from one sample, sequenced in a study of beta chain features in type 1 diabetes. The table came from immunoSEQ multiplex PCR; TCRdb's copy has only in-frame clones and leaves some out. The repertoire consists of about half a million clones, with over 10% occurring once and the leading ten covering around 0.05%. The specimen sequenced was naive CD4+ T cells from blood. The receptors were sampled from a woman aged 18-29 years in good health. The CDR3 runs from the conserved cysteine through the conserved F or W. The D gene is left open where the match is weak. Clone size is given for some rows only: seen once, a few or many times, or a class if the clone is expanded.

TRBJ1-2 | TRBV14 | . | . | TGTGCCAGCAGCGGGGCTAACTATGGCTACACCTTC | CASSGANYGYTF
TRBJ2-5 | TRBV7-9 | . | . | TGTGCCAGCAGCTTCTGGACTGCGCCCCGGAGGGAGACCCAGTACTTC | CASSFWTAPRRETQYF
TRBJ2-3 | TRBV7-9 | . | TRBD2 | TGTGCCAGCAGCTCTCAGGGAGGGGGCACAGATACGCAGTATTTT | CASSSQGGGTDTQYF
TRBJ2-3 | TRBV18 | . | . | TGTGCCAGCTCCTCCACAGATACGCAGTATTTT | CASSSTDTQYF
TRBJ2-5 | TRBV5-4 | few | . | TGTGCCAGCAGCTTCGGACCCTATACCGCGGAGACCCAGTACTTC | CASSFGPYTAETQYF
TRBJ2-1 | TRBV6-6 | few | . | TGTGCCAGCAGTGGAACTCGACAGAACAATGAGCAGTTCTTC | CASSGTRQNNEQFF
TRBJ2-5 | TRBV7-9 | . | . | TGTGCCAGCAGCCCCGGACGAGCTCAAGAGACCCAGTACTTC | CASSPGRAQETQYF
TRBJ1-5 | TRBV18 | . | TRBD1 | TGTGCCAGCTCACCCCTACAGGGGAAATGGTCCGATCAGCCCCAGCATTTT | CASSPLQGKWSDQPQHF
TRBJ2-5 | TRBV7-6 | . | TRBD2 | TGTGCCAGCAGCTTAGGGGCTAGCGGGCTAAGCTTGTACTTC | CASSLGASGLSLYF
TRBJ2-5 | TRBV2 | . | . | TGTGCCAGCAGTTGGGCCGGGACTGGGGCCCAAGAGACCCAGTACTTC | CASSWAGTGAQETQYF
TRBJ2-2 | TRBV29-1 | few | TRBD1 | TGCAGCGTCCGGGACAGCTATGTCACCGGGGAGCTGTTTTTT | CSVRDSYVTGELFF
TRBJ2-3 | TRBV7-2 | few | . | TGTGCCAGCAGCTCCTTACCCACAGATACGCAGTATTTT | CASSSLPTDTQYF
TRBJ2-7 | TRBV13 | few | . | TGTGCCTGCAGCTCCGAAGGGGCGGGACGGTACGAGCAGTACTTC | CACSSEGAGRYEQYF
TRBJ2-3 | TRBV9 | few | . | TGTGCCAGCAGCGTAGCTCGCAGGTTCTCAGATACGCAGTATTTT | CASSVARRFSDTQYF
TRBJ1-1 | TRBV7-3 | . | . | TGTGCCAGCAGCTTAAGGCGAGGGGAGAACACTGAAGCTTTCTTT | CASSLRRGENTEAFF
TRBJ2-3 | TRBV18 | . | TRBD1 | TGTGCCAGCTCATCCTACAGGGGAAGGGCAGATACGCAGTATTTT | CASSSYRGRADTQYF
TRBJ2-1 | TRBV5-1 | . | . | TGCGCCAGCAGCTTAGCCGTGGCGAGCTACAATGAGCAGTTCTTC | CASSLAVASYNEQFF
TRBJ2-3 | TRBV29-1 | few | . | TGCAGCGTTGGCCAGGGCAGGGACCGAGTAGGTCCAGATACGCAGTATTTT | CSVGQGRDRVGPDTQYF
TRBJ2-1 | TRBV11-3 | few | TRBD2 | TGTGCCAGCAGCTTAGCTAGCGGGAGGGTGAATGAGCAGTTCTTC | CASSLASGRVNEQFF
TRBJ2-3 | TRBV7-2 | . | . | TGTGCCAGCAGCTTCTTTATAGATACGCAGTATTTT | CASSFFIDTQYF
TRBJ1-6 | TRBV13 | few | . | TGTGCCAGCTCCGATGAGGGGGGAAGCTCACCCCTCCACTTT | CASSDEGGSSPLHF
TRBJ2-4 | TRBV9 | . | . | TGTGCCAGCAGCGTAGCTGGCGCTTGGAGGGACATTCAGTACTTC | CASSVAGAWRDIQYF
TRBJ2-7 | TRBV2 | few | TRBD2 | TGTGCCAGCATAGCCGGGAGGCCCACGTTTGGTTACGAGCAGTACTTC | CASIAGRPTFGYEQYF
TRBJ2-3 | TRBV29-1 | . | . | TGCAGCGCCGGATCTGAAAGGACAGATACGCAGTATTTT | CSAGSERTDTQYF
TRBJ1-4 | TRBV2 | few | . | TGTGCCAGCAGTGAAACTCTGGGTGAAAAACTGTTTTTT | CASSETLGEKLFF
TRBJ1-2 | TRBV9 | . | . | TGTGCCAGCAGCGTAGTGACAGGTTATGGCTACACCTTC | CASSVVTGYGYTF
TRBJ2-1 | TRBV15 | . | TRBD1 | TGTGCCACCAGCAGAAGTGGGACAGGCAACAATGAGCAGTTCTTC | CATSRSGTGNNEQFF
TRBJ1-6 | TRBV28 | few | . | TGTGCCAGCAGACCAGGGGCAGGGGCCCTCCACTTT | CASRPGAGALHF
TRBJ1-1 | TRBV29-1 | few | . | TGCAGCGTTGGTAAGTGGGAAGAAGCTTTCTTT | CSVGKWEEAFF
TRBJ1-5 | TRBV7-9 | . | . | TGTGCCAGCAGGAGGGAAAGCAATCAGCCCCAGCATTTT | CASRRESNQPQHF
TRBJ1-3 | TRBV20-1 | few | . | TGCAGTGCTATCGGAAACACCATATATTTT | CSAIGNTIYF
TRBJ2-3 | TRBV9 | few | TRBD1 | TGTGCCAGCAGCCCCAGGGGGCTTAGTGATACGCAGTATTTT | CASSPRGLSDTQYF
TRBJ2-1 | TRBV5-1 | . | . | TGCGCCAGCAGCTTGGGTTTAGGCGTCACCTACAATGAGCAGTTCTTC | CASSLGLGVTYNEQFF
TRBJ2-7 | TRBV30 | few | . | TGTGCCTGGAGTGTTGGTTACGAGCAGTACTTC | CAWSVGYEQYF
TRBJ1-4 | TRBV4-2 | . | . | TGTGCCAGCAGCCAACCCTCAGAAAAACTGTTTTTT | CASSQPSEKLFF
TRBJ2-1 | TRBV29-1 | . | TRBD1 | TGCAGCGGCCGGGACAGGGCACCCAATGAGCAGTTCTTC | CSGRDRAPNEQFF
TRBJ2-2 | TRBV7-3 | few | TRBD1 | TGTGCCAGCACCACCATGACAGGGACCGGGGAGCTGTTTTTT | CASTTMTGTGELFF
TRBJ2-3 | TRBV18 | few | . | TGTGCCAGCTCGCCAGGGCCAGATACGCAGTATTTT | CASSPGPDTQYF
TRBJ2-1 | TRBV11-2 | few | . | TGTGCCAGCAGCCAAAGGGAAAGCTCCTACAATGAGCAGTTCTTC | CASSQRESSYNEQFF
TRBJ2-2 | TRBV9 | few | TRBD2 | TGTGCCAGCTCCGGACTAGTGAACACCGGGGAGCTGTTTTTT | CASSGLVNTGELFF
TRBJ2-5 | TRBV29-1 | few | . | TGCAGCGTTGGCAGTGAAGAGACCCAGTACTTC | CSVGSEETQYF
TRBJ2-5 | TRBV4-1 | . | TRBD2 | TGCGCCAGCAGCCAAGGTCCTAGCGGGAGTACTAAGACCCAGTACTTC | CASSQGPSGSTKTQYF
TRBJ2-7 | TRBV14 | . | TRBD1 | TGTGCCAGCAGCCGTCTACGGGACAGCGGCTACGAGCAGTACTTC | CASSRLRDSGYEQYF
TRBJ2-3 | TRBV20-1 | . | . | TGCAGTGCTAGAGCACAGGGAATACCTCATTTT | CSARAQGIPHF
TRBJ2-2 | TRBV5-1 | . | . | TGCGCCAGCAGCTTAGTCGACGGGGAGCTGTTTTTT | CASSLVDGELFF
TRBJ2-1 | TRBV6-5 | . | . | TGTGCCAGCAGCCCCGGGACTTACAATGAGCAGTTCTTC | CASSPGTYNEQFF
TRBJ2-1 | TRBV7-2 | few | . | TGTGCCAGCAGCCTCGCCGGGACCACCAACAATGAGCAGTTCTTC | CASSLAGTTNNEQFF
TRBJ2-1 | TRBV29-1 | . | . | TGCAGCGTTGAGGCAAGATACAATGAGCAGTTCTTC | CSVEARYNEQFF
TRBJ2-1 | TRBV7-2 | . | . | TGTGCCAGCAGCGTGAAGTACAGTTCCTACAATGAGCAGTTCTTC | CASSVKYSSYNEQFF
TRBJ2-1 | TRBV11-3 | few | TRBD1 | TGTGCCAGCAGCTTAGGACAGGGTGATGAGCAGTTCTTC | CASSLGQGDEQFF
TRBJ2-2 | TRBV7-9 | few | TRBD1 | TGTGCCAGCAGCTCCGGACAGGGAGGAAACACCGGGGAGCTGTTTTTT | CASSSGQGGNTGELFF